One TCR beta chain is described in this entry. The sample comes from a study of PD-1 blockade in classical Hodgkin lymphoma. As to time point: newly diagnosed, previously untreated cHL patient sample. CD4+ T cells were purified from thawed PBMCs by magnetic negative selection. Germline CDR1 reads ENHRY; CDR2 reads SYGVKD. Trimming stripped 3 bases from V and 7 bases from J, with 9 bases between. This CDR3 is built from 12 residues. The table came from immunoSEQ multiplex PCR; TCRdb's copy has only in-frame clones and leaves some out. The sample holds some 34,000 clones, around 89% seen once. The material sequenced was CD4+ T cells from blood. The chain employs TRBV10-3 and TRBJ1-1, with D possibly TRBD1 on 6 matching bases. The source of this sequence is a human donor with classical Hodgkin lymphoma. CDR3 residues: CAISERQDEAFF. As DNA, the CDR3 is TGTGCCATCAGTGAAAGACAGGATGAAGCTTTCTTT.